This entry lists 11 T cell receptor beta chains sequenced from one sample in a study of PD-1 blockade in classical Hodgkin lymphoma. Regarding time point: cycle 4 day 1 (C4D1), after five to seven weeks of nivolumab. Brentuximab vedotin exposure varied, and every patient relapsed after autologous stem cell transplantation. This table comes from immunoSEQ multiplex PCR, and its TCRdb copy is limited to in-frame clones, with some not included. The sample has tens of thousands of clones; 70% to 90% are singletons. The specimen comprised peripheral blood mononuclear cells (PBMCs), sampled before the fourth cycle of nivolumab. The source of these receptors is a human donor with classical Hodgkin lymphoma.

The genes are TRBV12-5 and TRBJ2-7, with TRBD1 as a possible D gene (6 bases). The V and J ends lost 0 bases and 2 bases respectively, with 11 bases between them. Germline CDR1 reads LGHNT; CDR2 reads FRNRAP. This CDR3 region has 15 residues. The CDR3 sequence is CASGLVVGQTYEQYF. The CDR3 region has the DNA TGTGCTAGTGGTTTGGTAGTTGGACAGACCTACGAGCAGTACTTC.

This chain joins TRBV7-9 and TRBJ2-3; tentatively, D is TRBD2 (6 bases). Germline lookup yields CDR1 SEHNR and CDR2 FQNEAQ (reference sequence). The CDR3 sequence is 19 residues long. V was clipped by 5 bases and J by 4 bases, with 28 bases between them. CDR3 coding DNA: TGTGCCAGCAGCCACTCGGTAGGACTCGGGACTTTTGGTGCAGATACGCAGTATTTT. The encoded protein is CASSHSVGLGTFGADTQYF.

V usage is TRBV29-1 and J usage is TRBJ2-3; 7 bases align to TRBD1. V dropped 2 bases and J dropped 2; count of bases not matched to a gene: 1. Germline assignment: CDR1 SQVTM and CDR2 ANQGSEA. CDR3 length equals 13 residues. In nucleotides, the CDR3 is TGCAGCGTTGAAAAGGGGGCCACAGATACGCAGTATTTT. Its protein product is CSVEKGATDTQYF.

The CDR3 DNA is TGTGCCAGCAGCTACAGGGGGCCGAATTCACCCCTCCACTTT. This translates into CASSYRGPNSPLHF. V is TRBV5-4 and J is TRBJ1-6, with 9 nucleotides matching TRBD1. The CDR3 is 14 amino acids. Germline CDR1 SGHNT, CDR2 YYREEE (reference sequence). The V gene end was trimmed by 3 bases and the J gene end by 7 bases; junction bases not matched to a gene: 2.

The CDR3 loop is CASRTPASMGYTF. CDR3 DNA: TGTGCCAGTAGGACCCCGGCCTCGATGGGCTACACCTTC. The rearrangement uses TRBV19 and TRBJ1-2, with D unclear. V was trimmed by 6 bases and J by 8 bases, leaving 16 bases between them. The CDR3 runs to 13 residues. The germline gives CDR1 LNHDA, CDR2 SQIVND (reference sequence).

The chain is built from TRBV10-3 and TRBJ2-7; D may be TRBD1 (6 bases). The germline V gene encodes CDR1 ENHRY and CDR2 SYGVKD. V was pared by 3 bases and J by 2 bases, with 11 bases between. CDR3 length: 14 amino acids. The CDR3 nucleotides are TGTGCCATCAGTGAACAGGGAACCGCCTACGAGCAGTACTTC. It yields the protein CAISEQGTAYEQYF.

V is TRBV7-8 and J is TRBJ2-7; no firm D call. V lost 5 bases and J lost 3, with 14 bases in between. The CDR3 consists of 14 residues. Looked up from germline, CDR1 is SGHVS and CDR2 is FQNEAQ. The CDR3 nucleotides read TGTGCCAGCAGCCCGGTTAATAGCATCTACGAGCAGTACTTC. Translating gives CASSPVNSIYEQYF.

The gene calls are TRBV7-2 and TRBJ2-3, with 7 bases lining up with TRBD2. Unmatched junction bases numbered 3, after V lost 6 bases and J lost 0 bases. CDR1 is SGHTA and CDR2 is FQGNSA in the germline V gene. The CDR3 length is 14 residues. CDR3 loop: CASRPSGSTDTQYF. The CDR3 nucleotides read TGTGCCAGCAGACCTAGCGGTAGCACAGATACGCAGTATTTT. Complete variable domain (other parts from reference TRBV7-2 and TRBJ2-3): GAGVSQSPSNKVTEKGKDVELRCDPISGHTALYWYRQSLGQGLEFLIYFQGNSAPDKSGLPSDRFSAERTGGSVSTLTIQRTQQEDSAVYLCASRPSGSTDTQYFGPGTRLTVL.

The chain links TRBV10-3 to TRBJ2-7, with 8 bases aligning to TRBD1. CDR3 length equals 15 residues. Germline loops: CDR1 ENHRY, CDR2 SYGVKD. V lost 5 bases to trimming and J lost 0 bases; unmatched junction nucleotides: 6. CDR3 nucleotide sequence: TGTGCCATCAGTCAAAGGGACAGGAGCTCCTACGAGCAGTACTTC. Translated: CAISQRDRSSYEQYF.

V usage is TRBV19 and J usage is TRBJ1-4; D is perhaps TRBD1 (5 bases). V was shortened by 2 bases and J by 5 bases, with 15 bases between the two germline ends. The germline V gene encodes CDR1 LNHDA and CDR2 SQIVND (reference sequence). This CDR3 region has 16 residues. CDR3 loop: CASSIPGQLKNEKLFF. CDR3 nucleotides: TGTGCCAGTAGTATACCGGGGCAGCTTAAGAATGAAAAACTGTTTTTT. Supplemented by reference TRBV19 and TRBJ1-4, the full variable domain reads DGGITQSPKYLFRKEGQNVTLSCEQNLNHDAMYWYRQDPGQGLRLIYYSQIVNDFQKGDIAEGYSVSREKKESFPLTVTSAQKNPTAFYLCASSIPGQLKNEKLFFGSGTQLSVL.

In nucleotides, the CDR3 is TGCGCCAGCAGCACAGGGACAGGGGACAAGGAAAAACTGTTTTTT. Translation gives CASSTGTGDKEKLFF. The chain links TRBV5-1 to TRBJ1-4; 10 positions agree with TRBD1. CDR1 and CDR2 from the germline V gene are SGHRS and YFSETQ. The CDR3 totals 15 residues. V lost 4 bases, J lost 8 bases, and 8 bases stayed unmatched. Full variable domain (outside the CDR3, taken from reference TRBV5-1 and TRBJ1-4): KAGVTQTPRYLIKTRGQQVTLSCSPISGHRSVSWYQQTPGQGLQFLFEYFSETQRNKGNFPGRFSGRQFSNSRSEMNVSTLELGDSALYLCASSTGTGDKEKLFFGSGTQLSVL.